This T cell receptor beta chain was profiled in a study of tumor and adjacent non-tumor tissue in lung cancer. At the level of the study: The patients, 10 men and 5 women, were 31 to 76 with stage I to III disease. Some 3.9 million productive TCRbeta reads were obtained per sample on average. Whole-study findings and limits: Patients with more diverse tumor TCRs had worse survival. Normal lung showed higher cumulative top 100 clone frequency than tumor.

CDR1 is SGHRS, CDR2 YFSETQ, per germline. CDR3 length: 14 amino acids. V dropped 4 bases and J dropped 7 bases, with 15 bases sitting between them. RNA was extracted from bulk tissue without any cell sorting. More than 3 cm separated this lung sample from the edge of the tumor. TCRbeta libraries were built with three rounds of nested PCR, modified from ARM-PCR. MiXCR was run by TCRdb on the multiplex PCR reads, yielding one entry per CDR3 protein. The table lists some 51,000 distinct CDR3 sequences, less than 70% of them singletons, with 30% in the top ten. Notes on this clonotype: Its antigen is not identified. This may arise from a read error, as a much more abundant clone is one base away.

The genes are TRBV5-1 and TRBJ2-1; no clear D. The sample taken for sequencing was distant non-tumor lung tissue. This sequence was found in a woman between 70 and 85 years old with non-small cell lung cancer. The CDR3 nucleotides are TGCGCCAGCAGCCTTCGTGCATGGGCAAATGAGCAGTTCTTC. Translation gives CASSLRAWANEQFF.